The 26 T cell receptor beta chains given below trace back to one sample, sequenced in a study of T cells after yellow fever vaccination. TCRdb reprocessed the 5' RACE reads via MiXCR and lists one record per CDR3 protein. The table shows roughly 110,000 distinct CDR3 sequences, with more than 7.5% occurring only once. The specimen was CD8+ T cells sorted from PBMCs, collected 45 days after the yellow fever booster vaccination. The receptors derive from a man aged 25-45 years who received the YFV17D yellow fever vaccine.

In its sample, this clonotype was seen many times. The CDR3 bases are TGTGCCAGCAGCTTAGCGTTGGGGGGTCAGCCCCAGCATTTT. Amino acid sequence: CASSLALGGQPQHF. The V gene is TRBV7-2, the J gene TRBJ1-5; TRBD1 is a possible D gene (5 bases). The V gene lost 0 bases and the J gene lost 6 bases, with 9 bases spanning the gap. Germline CDR1 and CDR2: SGHTA and FQGNSA. This CDR3 has 14 residues.

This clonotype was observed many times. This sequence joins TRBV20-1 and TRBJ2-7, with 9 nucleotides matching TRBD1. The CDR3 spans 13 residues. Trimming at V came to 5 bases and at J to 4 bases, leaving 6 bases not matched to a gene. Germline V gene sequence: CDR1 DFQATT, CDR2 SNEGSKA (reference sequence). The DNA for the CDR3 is TGCAGTGCTGTTTACAGGGGGCAATACGAGCAGTACTTC. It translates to CSAVYRGQYEQYF.

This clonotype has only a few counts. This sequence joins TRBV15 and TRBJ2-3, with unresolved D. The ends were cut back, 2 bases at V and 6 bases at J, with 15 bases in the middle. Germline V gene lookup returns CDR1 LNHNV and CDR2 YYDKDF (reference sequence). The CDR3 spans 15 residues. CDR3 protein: CATSRSAAVSDTQYF. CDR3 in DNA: TGTGCCACCAGCAGATCCGCCGCGGTTTCCGATACGCAGTATTTT.

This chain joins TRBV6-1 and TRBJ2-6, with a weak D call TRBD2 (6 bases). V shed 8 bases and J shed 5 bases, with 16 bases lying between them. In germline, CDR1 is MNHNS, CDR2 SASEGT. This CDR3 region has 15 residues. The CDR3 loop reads CASFSGVDWANVLTF. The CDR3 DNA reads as TGTGCCAGCTTCTCGGGGGTGGACTGGGCCAACGTCCTGACTTTC.

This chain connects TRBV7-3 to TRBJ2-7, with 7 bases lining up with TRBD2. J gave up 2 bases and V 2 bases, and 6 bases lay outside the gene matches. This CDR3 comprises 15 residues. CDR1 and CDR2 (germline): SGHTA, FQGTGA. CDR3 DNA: TGTGCCAGCAGCTTACGGGGGGAGCCAGCCTACGAGCAGTACTTC. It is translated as CASSLRGEPAYEQYF.

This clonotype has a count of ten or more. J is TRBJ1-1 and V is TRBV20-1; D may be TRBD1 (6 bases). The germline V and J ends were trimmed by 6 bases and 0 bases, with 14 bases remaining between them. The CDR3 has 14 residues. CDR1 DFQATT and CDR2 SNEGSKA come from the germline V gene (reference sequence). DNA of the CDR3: TGCAGTGCAAAGACCACAGGGCTGAACACTGAAGCTTTCTTT. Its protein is CSAKTTGLNTEAFF.

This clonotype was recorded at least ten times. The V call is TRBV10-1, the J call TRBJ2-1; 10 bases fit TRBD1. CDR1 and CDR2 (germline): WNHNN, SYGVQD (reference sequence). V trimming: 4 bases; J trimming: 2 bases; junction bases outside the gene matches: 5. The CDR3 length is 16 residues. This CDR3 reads CASSVAGTGAYNEQFF. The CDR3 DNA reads TGCGCCAGCAGTGTCGCCGGGACAGGGGCCTACAATGAGCAGTTCTTC.

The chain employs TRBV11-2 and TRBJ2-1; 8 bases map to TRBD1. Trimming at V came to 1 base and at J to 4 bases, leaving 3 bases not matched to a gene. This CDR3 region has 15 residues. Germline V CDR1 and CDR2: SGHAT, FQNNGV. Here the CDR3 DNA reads TGTGCCAGCAGCTTAGTTGACAGGGGATACAATGAGCAGTTCTTC. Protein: CASSLVDRGYNEQFF.

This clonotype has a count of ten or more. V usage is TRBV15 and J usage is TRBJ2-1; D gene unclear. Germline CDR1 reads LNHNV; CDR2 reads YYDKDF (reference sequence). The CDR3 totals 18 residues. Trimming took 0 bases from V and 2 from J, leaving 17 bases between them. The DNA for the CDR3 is TGTGCCACCAGCAGAGAATCAGTCCGTCAATCGGCCTACAATGAGCAGTTCTTC. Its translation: CATSRESVRQSAYNEQFF.

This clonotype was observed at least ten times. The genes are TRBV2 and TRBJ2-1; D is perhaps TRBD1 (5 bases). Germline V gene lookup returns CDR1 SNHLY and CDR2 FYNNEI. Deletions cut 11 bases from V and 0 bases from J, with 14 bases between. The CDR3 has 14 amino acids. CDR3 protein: CAGTDSFSYNEQFF. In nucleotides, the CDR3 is TGTGCCGGAACCGACAGCTTCTCCTACAATGAGCAGTTCTTC.

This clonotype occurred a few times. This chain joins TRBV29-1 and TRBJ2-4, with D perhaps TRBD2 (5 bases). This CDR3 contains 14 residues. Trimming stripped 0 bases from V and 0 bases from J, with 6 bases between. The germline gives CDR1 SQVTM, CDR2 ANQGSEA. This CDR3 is CSVEDGLAKNIQYF. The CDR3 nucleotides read TGCAGCGTTGAAGACGGACTAGCCAAAAACATTCAGTACTTC.

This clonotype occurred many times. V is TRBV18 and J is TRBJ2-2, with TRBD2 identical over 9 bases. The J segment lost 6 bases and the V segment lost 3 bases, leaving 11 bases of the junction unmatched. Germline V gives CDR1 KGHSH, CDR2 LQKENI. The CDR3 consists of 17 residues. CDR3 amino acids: CASSPYSGSIEAGELFF. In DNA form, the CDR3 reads TGTGCCAGCTCACCTTATAGCGGGAGTATCGAAGCCGGGGAGCTGTTTTTT.

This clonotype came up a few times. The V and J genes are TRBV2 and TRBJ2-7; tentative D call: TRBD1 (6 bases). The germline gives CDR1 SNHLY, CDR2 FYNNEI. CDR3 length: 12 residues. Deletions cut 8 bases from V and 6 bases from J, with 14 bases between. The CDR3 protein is CASLVGAGEQYF. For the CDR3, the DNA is TGTGCCAGCTTGGTGGGGGCAGGCGAGCAGTACTTC. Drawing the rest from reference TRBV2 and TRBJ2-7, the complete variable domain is EPEVTQTPSHQVTQMGQEVILRCVPISNHLYFYWYRQILGQKVEFLVSFYNNEISEKSEIFDDQFSVERPDGSNFTLKIRSTKLEDSAMYFCASLVGAGEQYFGPGTRLTVT.

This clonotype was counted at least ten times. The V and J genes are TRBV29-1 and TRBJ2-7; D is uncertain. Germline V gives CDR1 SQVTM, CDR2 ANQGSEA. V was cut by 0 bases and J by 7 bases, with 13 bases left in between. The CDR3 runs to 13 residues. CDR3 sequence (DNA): TGCAGCGTTGAAGACCTAGGTTCTGGAGAGCAGTACTTC. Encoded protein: CSVEDLGSGEQYF.

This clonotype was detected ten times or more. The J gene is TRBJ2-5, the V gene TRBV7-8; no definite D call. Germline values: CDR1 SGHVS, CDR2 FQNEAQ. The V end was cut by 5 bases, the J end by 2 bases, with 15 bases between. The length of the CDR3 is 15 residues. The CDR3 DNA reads TGTGCCAGCAGCCCGCATCACGGAGAGCAAGAGACCCAGTACTTC. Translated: CASSPHHGEQETQYF.

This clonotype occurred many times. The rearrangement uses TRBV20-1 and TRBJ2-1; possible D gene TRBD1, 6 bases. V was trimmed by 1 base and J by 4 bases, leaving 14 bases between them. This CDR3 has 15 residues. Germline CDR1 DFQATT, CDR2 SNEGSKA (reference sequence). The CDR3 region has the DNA TGCAGTGCTAGAGCATCGGACAGATCTTACAATGAGCAGTTCTTC. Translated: CSARASDRSYNEQFF.

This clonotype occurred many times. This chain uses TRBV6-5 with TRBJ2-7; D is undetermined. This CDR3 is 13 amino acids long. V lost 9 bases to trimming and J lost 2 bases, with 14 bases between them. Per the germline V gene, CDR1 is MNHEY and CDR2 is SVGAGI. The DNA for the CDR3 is TGTGCCAGTAGATATCAGGTTACCTACGAGCAGTACTTC. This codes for CASRYQVTYEQYF.

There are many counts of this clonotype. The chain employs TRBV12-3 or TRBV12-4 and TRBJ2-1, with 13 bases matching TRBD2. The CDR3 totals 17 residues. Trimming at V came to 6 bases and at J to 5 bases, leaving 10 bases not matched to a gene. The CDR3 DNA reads TGTGCCAGCAGCCGACTAGCGGGAGGAGGGGAGGACAATGAGCAGTTCTTC. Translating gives CASSRLAGGGEDNEQFF.

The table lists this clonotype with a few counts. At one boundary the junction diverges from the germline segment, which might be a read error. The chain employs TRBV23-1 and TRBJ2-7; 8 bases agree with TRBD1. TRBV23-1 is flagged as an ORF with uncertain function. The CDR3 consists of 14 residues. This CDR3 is CASSQRTGPYEQYF. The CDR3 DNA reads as TGTGCCAGCAGTCAAAGGACAGGGCCCTACGAGCAGTACTTC.

The CDR3 spells CASSKKAGGIYNEQFF. The CDR3 coding sequence is TGTGCCAGCAGCAAAAAGGCGGGAGGGATTTACAATGAGCAGTTCTTC. This rearrangement joins TRBV21-1 to TRBJ2-1; no DNA check was done on the table's D call, TRBD2. TRBV21-1 is termed a pseudogene. The CDR3 is made up of 16 amino acids.

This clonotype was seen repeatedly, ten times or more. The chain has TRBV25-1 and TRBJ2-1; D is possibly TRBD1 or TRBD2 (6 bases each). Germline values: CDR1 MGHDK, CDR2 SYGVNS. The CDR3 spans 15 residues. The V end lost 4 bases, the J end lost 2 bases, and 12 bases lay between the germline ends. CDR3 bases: TGTGCCAGCAGTGGGGGGCCTAGCGCCTACAATGAGCAGTTCTTC. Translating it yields CASSGGPSAYNEQFF.

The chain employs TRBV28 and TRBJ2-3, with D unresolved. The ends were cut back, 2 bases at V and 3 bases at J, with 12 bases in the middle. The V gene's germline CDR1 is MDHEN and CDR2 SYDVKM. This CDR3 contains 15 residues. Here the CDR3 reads CASSLGGIVTDTQYF. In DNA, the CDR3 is TGTGCCAGCAGTTTAGGTGGGATCGTTACAGATACGCAGTATTTT. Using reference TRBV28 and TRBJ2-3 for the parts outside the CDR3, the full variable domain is DVKVTQSSRYLVKRTGEKVFLECVQDMDHENMFWYRQDPGLGLRLIYFSYDVKMKEKGDIPEGYSVSREKKERFSLILESASTNQTSMYLCASSLGGIVTDTQYFGPGTRLTVL.

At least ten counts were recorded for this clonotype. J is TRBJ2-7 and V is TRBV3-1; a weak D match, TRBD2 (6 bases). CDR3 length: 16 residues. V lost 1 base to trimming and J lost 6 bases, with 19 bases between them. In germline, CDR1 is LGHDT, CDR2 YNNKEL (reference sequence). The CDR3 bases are TGTGCCAGCAGCCAAGGTATCAGCGGGCTTACTTTCGAGCAGTACTTC. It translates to CASSQGISGLTFEQYF.

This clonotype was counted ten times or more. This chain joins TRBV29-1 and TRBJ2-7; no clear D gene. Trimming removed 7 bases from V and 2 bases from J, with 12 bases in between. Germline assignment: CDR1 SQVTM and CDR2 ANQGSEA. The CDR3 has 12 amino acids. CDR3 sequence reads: CSAFFKTYEQYF. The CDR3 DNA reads TGCAGCGCTTTCTTCAAAACCTACGAGCAGTACTTC.

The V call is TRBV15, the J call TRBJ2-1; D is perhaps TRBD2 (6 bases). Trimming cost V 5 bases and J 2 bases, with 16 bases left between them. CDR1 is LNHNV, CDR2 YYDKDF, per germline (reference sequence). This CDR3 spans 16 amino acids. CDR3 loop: CATSLRGFTTYNEQFF. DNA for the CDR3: TGTGCCACCAGCCTACGGGGGTTCACCACCTACAATGAGCAGTTCTTC.

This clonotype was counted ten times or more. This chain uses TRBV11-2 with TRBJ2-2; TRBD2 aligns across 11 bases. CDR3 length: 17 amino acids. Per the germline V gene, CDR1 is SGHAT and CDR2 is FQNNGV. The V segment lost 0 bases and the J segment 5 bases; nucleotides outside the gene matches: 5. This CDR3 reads CASSLEPGLAVTGELFF. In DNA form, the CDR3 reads TGTGCCAGCAGCTTAGAACCGGGACTAGCGGTGACCGGGGAGCTGTTTTTT.